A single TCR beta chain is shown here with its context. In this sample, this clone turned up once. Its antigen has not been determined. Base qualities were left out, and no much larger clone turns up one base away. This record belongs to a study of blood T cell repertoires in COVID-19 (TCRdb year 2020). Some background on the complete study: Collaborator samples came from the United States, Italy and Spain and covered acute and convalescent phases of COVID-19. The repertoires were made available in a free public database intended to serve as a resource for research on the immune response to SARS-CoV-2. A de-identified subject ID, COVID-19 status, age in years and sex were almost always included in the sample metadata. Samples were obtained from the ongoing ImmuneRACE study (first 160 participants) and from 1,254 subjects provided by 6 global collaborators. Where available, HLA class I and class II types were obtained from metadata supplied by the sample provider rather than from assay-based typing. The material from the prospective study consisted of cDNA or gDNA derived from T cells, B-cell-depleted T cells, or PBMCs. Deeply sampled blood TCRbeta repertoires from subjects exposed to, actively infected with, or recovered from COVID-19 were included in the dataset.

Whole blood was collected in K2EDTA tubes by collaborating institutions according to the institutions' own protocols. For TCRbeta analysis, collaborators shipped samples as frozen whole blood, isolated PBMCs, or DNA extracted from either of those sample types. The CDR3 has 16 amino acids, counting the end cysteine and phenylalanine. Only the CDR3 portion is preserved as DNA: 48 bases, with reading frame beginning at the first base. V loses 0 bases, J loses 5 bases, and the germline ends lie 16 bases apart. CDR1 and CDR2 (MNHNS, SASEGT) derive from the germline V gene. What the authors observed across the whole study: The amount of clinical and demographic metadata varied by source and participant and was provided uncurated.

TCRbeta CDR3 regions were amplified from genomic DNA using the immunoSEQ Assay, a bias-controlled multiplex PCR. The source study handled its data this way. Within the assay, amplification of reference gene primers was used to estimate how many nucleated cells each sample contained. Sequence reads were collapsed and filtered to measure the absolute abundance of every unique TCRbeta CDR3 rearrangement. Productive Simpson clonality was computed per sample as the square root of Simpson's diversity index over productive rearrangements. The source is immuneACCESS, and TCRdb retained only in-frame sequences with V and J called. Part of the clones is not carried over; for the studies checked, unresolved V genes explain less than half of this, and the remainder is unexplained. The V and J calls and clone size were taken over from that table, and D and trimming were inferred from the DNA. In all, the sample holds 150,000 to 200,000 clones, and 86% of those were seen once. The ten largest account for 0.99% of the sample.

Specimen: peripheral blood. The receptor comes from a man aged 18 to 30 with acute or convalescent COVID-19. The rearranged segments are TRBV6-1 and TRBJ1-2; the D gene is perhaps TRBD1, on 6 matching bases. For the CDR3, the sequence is CASSEALKGDPYGYTF. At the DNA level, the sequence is TGTGCCAGCAGTGAAGCGCTAAAGGGGGACCCATATGGCTACACCTTC.